The 32 T cell receptor beta chains in this list originate from one sample, sequenced in a study of shared clonotypes between healthy human individuals. Repertoires were generated with immunoSEQ multiplex PCR, while TCRdb's copy carries only in-frame clones and drops some. The sample contains nearly 2 million clones, about 95% of which appear only once. CD45RO-negative, CCR7-selected cells formed the naive CD8 fraction, which excluded terminally differentiated effector memory CD45RA+ cells. Sequenced: naive CD8+ T cells sorted from blood. Receptors were obtained from a man between 18 and 35 years old in good health.

This chain joins TRBV7-8 and TRBJ2-5; 9 bases map to TRBD1. Unmatched junction bases numbered 5, after V lost 1 base and J lost 2 bases. Germline V gene lookup returns CDR1 SGHVS and CDR2 FQNEAQ. The CDR3 consists of 16 residues. The CDR3 sequence: CASSLGVGTGQETQYF. The CDR3, as DNA: TGTGCCAGCAGCTTAGGGGTCGGGACAGGGCAAGAGACCCAGTACTTC.

The genes are TRBV2 and TRBJ2-3, with TRBD1 identical over 7 bases. The CDR3 runs to 15 residues. V gave up 2 bases and J gave up 0 bases; unmatched junction bases: 2. The germline V gene encodes CDR1 SNHLY and CDR2 FYNNEI. The CDR3 coding sequence is TGTGCCAGCAGTGAAACAGGGGCGAGCACAGATACGCAGTATTTT. Translated, it gives CASSETGASTDTQYF.

The J gene is TRBJ2-7, the V gene TRBV9, with D perhaps assigned TRBD1 or TRBD2 (5 bases each). This CDR3 comprises 16 residues. The germline V gene has CDR1 SGDLS and CDR2 YYNGEE. V was pared by 0 bases and J by 3 bases, with 16 bases between. The CDR3 loop is CASSVGAVGTGYEQYF. CDR3 DNA sequence: TGTGCCAGCAGCGTAGGAGCTGTGGGGACGGGCTACGAGCAGTACTTC.

The chain couples TRBV13 to TRBJ2-1; D is possibly TRBD2 (6 bases). The V and J ends lost 3 bases and 6 bases respectively, with 15 bases between them. This CDR3 comprises 15 residues. CDR1 and CDR2 (germline): PRHDT, FYEKMQ (reference sequence). CDR3 DNA sequence: TGTGCCAGCAGCTTCACGGGAGAACGACTCAATGAGCAGTTCTTC. Translated, it gives CASSFTGERLNEQFF. Combining the CDR3 with reference TRBV13 and TRBJ2-1 gives the whole variable domain AAGVIQSPRHLIKEKRETATLKCYPIPRHDTVYWYQQGPGQDPQFLISFYEKMQSDKGSIPDRFSAQQFSDYHSELNMSSLELGDSALYFCASSFTGERLNEQFFGPGTRLTVL.

The chain employs TRBV27 and TRBJ2-7; D is perhaps TRBD2 (6 bases). This CDR3 has 14 amino acids. The germline gives CDR1 MNHEY, CDR2 SMNVEV (reference sequence). V was trimmed by 3 bases and J by 2 bases, leaving 11 bases between them. The CDR3 sequence: CASSLSTSPYEQYF. The DNA for the CDR3 is TGTGCCAGCAGTTTGAGTACTAGCCCCTACGAGCAGTACTTC.

In regard to this clone: Other DNA variants within this sample encode the same CDR3. This chain joins TRBV9 and TRBJ2-1; D may correspond to TRBD1 or TRBD2 (6 bases each). The CDR3 sequence is 15 residues long. V was trimmed by 4 bases and J by 4 bases, leaving 15 bases between them. Germline assignment: CDR1 SGDLS and CDR2 YYNGEE. The CDR3, as DNA: TGTGCCAGCAGCCCCGGCGGAGGGGGATACAATGAGCAGTTCTTC. Translation: CASSPGGGGYNEQFF.

In its sample, this clone was seen once. V gene TRBV6-5 combines with J gene TRBJ2-1; tentatively, D is TRBD1 or TRBD2 (5 bases each). The length of the CDR3 is 14 residues. Trimming shortened V by 7 bases and J by 0 bases, and 10 bases separated the two germline ends. Looked up from germline, CDR1 is MNHEY and CDR2 is SVGAGI. The CDR3 is CASKGTSSYNEQFF. In nucleotides, the CDR3 is TGTGCCAGCAAGGGGACGAGCTCCTACAATGAGCAGTTCTTC.

The gene calls are TRBV5-4 and TRBJ2-5; TRBD2 aligns across 12 bases. The CDR3 spans 15 residues. V was pared by 4 bases and J by 5 bases, with 6 bases of the junction left unmatched. In germline, CDR1 is SGHNT, CDR2 YYREEE (reference sequence). The chain's CDR3 is CASSETSGSVETQYF. The CDR3 DNA sequence: TGTGCCAGCAGCGAGACTAGCGGGAGTGTTGAGACCCAGTACTTC.

J is TRBJ2-5 and V is TRBV6-1; D is possibly TRBD1 (7 bases). CDR1 MNHNS and CDR2 SASEGT come from the germline V gene. V lost 10 bases and J lost 4, with 19 bases in between. The CDR3 has 14 amino acids. This CDR3 reads CAIGGDRVGETQYF. The CDR3 region has the DNA TGTGCCATCGGGGGAGACAGGGTCGGAGAGACCCAGTACTTC.

The chain uses TRBV7-8 and TRBJ2-7, with TRBD2 matching 12 bases. The ends lost 1 base at V and 0 bases at J; junction bases unmatched: 7. Germline V gene data show CDR1 as SGHVS and CDR2 as FQNEAQ. The CDR3 is 18 residues long. CDR3 DNA sequence: TGTGCCAGCAGCTTAGGACTAGCGGGGGCCCTAAGCTCCTACGAGCAGTACTTC. Residues: CASSLGLAGALSSYEQYF.

This clone has only one observation. This sequence joins TRBV4-2 and TRBJ2-1; TRBD2 matches 10 bases. CDR1 is LGHNA and CDR2 is YNFKEQ in the germline V gene. The CDR3 runs 14 residues. Trimming cost V 0 bases and J 15 bases; bases outside gene matches: 8. In DNA form, the CDR3 reads TGTGCCAGCAGCCAAGATCTCTTAGCGGGGGGTGGGTTCTTC. This encodes CASSQDLLAGGGFF.

Comments on this clone: This sample includes further DNA sequences coding for the same CDR3. The rearrangement links TRBV7-9 to TRBJ2-7, with D uncertain. Germline V CDR1 and CDR2: SEHNR, FQNEAQ (reference sequence). V shed 2 bases and J shed 7 bases, with 9 bases lying between them. The CDR3 spans 12 residues. CDR3 in amino acids: CASSLSGNEQYF. DNA of the CDR3: TGTGCCAGCAGCTTAAGTGGGAATGAGCAGTACTTC.

V is TRBV18 and J is TRBJ2-7; the match to TRBD1 covers 10 bases. The CDR3 extends over 14 amino acids. Germline trimming cut 4 bases from V and 5 bases from J; bases unmatched to any gene: 5. The germline CDR1 and CDR2 sequences are KGHSH and LQKENI. CDR3 residues: CASSRDRGTHEQYF. CDR3 nucleotides: TGTGCCAGCTCACGGGACAGGGGAACCCACGAGCAGTACTTC.

The rearrangement uses TRBV7-6 and TRBJ2-1; 7 bases match TRBD2. Germline V gene data show CDR1 as SGHVS and CDR2 as FNYEAQ. With 1 base clipped from V and 0 bases from J, the junction kept 3 bases outside the gene matches. The CDR3 has 16 amino acids. CDR3 bases: TGTGCCAGCAGCTTAGACGGGGAGGGCTCCTACAATGAGCAGTTCTTC. It is translated as CASSLDGEGSYNEQFF.

The rearrangement links TRBV6-5 to TRBJ2-1; D gene uncertain. This CDR3 is 15 amino acids long. Trimming stripped 5 bases from V and 1 base from J, with 12 bases between. Germline assignment: CDR1 MNHEY and CDR2 SVGAGI. The CDR3 nucleotides are TGTGCCAGCAGTAACCACCCTTCTTCCTACAATGAGCAGTTCTTC. Translation gives CASSNHPSSYNEQFF.

V is TRBV27 and J is TRBJ2-2, with 7 bases identical to TRBD2. Losses at the gene ends were 3 bases for V and 1 base for J; bases not matched to a gene: 8. The CDR3 has 17 residues. Germline V gene sequence: CDR1 MNHEY, CDR2 SMNVEV (reference sequence). The DNA for the CDR3 is TGTGCCAGCAGTTTGACCCCAACTAGCGTGAACACCGGGGAGCTGTTTTTT. Its protein product is CASSLTPTSVNTGELFF.

On this clone: With a much larger clone just one base away, this may be a read error. DNA of the CDR3: TGTGCCAGCAGCTTAGGTCACGAGCAGTACTTC. Protein product: CASSLGHEQYF. This sequence joins TRBV11-2 and TRBJ2-5, with D unresolved. The DNA end is more similar to TRBJ2-7, so the J call may be wrong. The CDR3 runs 11 residues. Germline V CDR1 and CDR2: SGHAT, FQNNGV.

The chain has TRBV5-6 and TRBJ2-7; no clear D gene. This CDR3 region has 12 residues. V dropped 4 bases and J dropped 6 bases, with 11 bases sitting between them. CDR1 is SGHDT and CDR2 is YYEEEE in the germline V gene. The CDR3 here is CASSLSYGEQYF. The CDR3 DNA sequence: TGTGCCAGCAGCCTCTCCTACGGCGAGCAGTACTTC.

This clone was seen a single time. The identical CDR3 is also encoded by other nucleotide sequences in the sample. The chain combines TRBV6-5 with TRBJ2-5; unclear D gene. Trimming pared 2 bases from V and 2 bases from J, leaving 6 bases between. The CDR3 runs to 13 residues. Germline-derived CDR1 and CDR2 are MNHEY and SVGAGI. The CDR3 DNA is TGTGCCAGCAGTTACGGCATACAAGAGACCCAGTACTTC. As protein: CASSYGIQETQYF.

The chain recombines TRBV2 with TRBJ2-7; 8 positions match TRBD1. J gave up 3 bases and V 3 bases, and 10 bases lay outside the gene matches. The CDR3 loop spans 16 amino acids. The germline gives CDR1 SNHLY, CDR2 FYNNEI. The CDR3 region has the DNA TGTGCCAGCAGTGACTCGCAGGGGGCCGCTGGCTACGAGCAGTACTTC. Protein sequence: CASSDSQGAAGYEQYF. Filled out from reference TRBV2 and TRBJ2-7, the complete variable domain reads EPEVTQTPSHQVTQMGQEVILRCVPISNHLYFYWYRQILGQKVEFLVSFYNNEISEKSEIFDDQFSVERPDGSNFTLKIRSTKLEDSAMYFCASSDSQGAAGYEQYFGPGTRLTVT.

V is TRBV12-5 and J is TRBJ2-7, with D unclear. Trimming shortened V by 4 bases and J by 3 bases, and 10 bases separated the two germline ends. The germline V gene encodes CDR1 LGHNT and CDR2 FRNRAP. This CDR3 has 13 amino acids. The CDR3 DNA reads TGTGCTAGTGGTTATCAACACGGCTACGAGCAGTACTTC. This sequence encodes CASGYQHGYEQYF.

This sequence joins TRBV5-4 and TRBJ1-1; no definite D call. The CDR3 totals 13 residues. V was trimmed by 5 bases and J by 6 bases, leaving 14 bases between them. Germline lookup yields CDR1 SGHNT and CDR2 YYREEE (reference sequence). In DNA form, the CDR3 reads TGTGCCAGCAGACGACAAGGTGGCGCTGAAGCTTTCTTT. Amino acid sequence: CASRRQGGAEAFF. The entire variable domain, with the rest obtained from reference TRBV5-4 and TRBJ1-1, is as follows: ETGVTQSPTHLIKTRGQQVTLRCSSQSGHNTVSWYQQALGQGPQFIFQYYREEENGRGNFPPRFSGLQFPNYSSELNVNALELDDSALYLCASRRQGGAEAFFGQGTRLTVV.

The chain joins TRBV11-3 to TRBJ2-1; D could derive from TRBD1 or TRBD2 (6 bases each). The V gene's germline CDR1 is SGHNT and CDR2 YENEEA. V was shortened by 0 bases and J by 7 bases, with 16 bases between the two germline ends. There are 16 residues in the CDR3. The CDR3 coding sequence is TGTGCCAGCAGCTTAGAGGGGGGTAGGCAGGGGAATGAGCAGTTCTTC. Translating it yields CASSLEGGRQGNEQFF. Full variable domain (outside the CDR3, taken from reference TRBV11-3 and TRBJ2-1): EAGVVQSPRYKIIEKKQPVAFWCNPISGHNTLYWYLQNLGQGPELLIRYENEEAVDDSQLPKDRFSAERLKGVDSTLKIQPAELGDSAVYLCASSLEGGRQGNEQFFGPGTRLTVL.

The chain combines TRBV19 with TRBJ1-5; D is undetermined. The V end was cut by 5 bases, the J end by 4 bases, with 6 bases between. The CDR3 extends over 12 amino acids. Germline V gene data show CDR1 as LNHDA and CDR2 as SQIVND (reference sequence). The CDR3 sequence is CASSPVNQPQHF. CDR3 DNA: TGTGCCAGTAGTCCCGTTAATCAGCCCCAGCATTTT.

The chain links TRBV5-4 to TRBJ2-7; D unresolved. Trimming cost V 3 bases and J 5 bases, with 15 bases left between them. CDR1 SGHNT and CDR2 YYREEE come from the germline V gene (reference sequence). The length of the CDR3 is 14 residues. Here the CDR3 reads CASSYPGRVDEQYF. The CDR3 coding sequence is TGTGCCAGCAGCTACCCAGGCCGGGTCGACGAGCAGTACTTC.

This chain connects TRBV5-4 to TRBJ2-1; D remains unclear. The CDR3 is made up of 12 amino acids. V was pared by 0 bases and J by 9 bases, with 7 bases between. Germline V gives CDR1 SGHNT, CDR2 YYREEE (reference sequence). The CDR3 DNA sequence: TGTGCCAGCAGCTTGGGGATCCGTGAGCAGTTCTTC. It encodes CASSLGIREQFF.

As regards this clone: This same CDR3 is encoded by further DNA sequences in the sample. CDR3 amino acids: CASSWGTGVYEQYF. CDR3 coding DNA: TGTGCCAGCAGCTGGGGGACAGGAGTATACGAGCAGTACTTC. The V call is TRBV5-6, the J call TRBJ2-7; TRBD1 matches 8 bases. The CDR3 length is 14 residues. Per the germline V gene, CDR1 is SGHDT and CDR2 is YYEEEE. Trimming at V came to 3 bases and at J to 4 bases, leaving 6 bases not matched to a gene. Filled out from reference TRBV5-6 and TRBJ2-7, the complete variable domain reads DAGVTQSPTHLIKTRGQQVTLRCSPKSGHDTVSWYQQALGQGPQFIFQYYEEEERQRGNFPDRFSGHQFPNYSSELNVNALLLGDSALYLCASSWGTGVYEQYFGPGTRLTVT.

J is TRBJ2-7 and V is TRBV7-2; D is perhaps TRBD1 (6 bases). Trimming removed 2 bases from V and 2 bases from J, with 13 bases in between. The germline V gene has CDR1 SGHTA and CDR2 FQGNSA. The CDR3 length is 15 residues. CDR3 coding DNA: TGTGCCAGCAGCTTAACAGGGCAGGAGGCCTACGAGCAGTACTTC. Translating gives CASSLTGQEAYEQYF.

V and J are TRBV27 and TRBJ1-2; D possibly corresponds to TRBD1 (5 bases). The germline V gene encodes CDR1 MNHEY and CDR2 SMNVEV (reference sequence). The CDR3 contains 16 residues. Trimming pared 5 bases from V and 4 bases from J, leaving 20 bases between. As DNA, the CDR3 is TGTGCCAGCAGTGGACGTACTTGGGGGGAGGTCTATGGCTACACCTTC. Encoded protein: CASSGRTWGEVYGYTF.

The chain is built from TRBV7-8 and TRBJ2-7, with 7 bases lining up with TRBD2. The germline V gene has CDR1 SGHVS and CDR2 FQNEAQ. Trimming removed 4 bases from V and 3 bases from J; junction bases left unmatched: 3. The CDR3 loop spans 13 amino acids. This chain's CDR3 is CASSWEGGYEQYF. The CDR3 DNA follows: TGTGCCAGCAGCTGGGAGGGCGGCTACGAGCAGTACTTC.

Notes on this clone: The sample has other DNA sequences that encode this CDR3 too. DNA of the CDR3: TGTGCCAGCAGCCCCTTCACCGGGGAGCTGTTTTTT. Translation gives CASSPFTGELFF. V gene TRBV9 combines with J gene TRBJ2-2; unclear D gene. The V gene's germline CDR1 is SGDLS and CDR2 YYNGEE. This CDR3 has 12 amino acids. The V end was cut by 4 bases, the J end by 4 bases, with 5 bases between.

As to this clone: The sample has other DNA sequences that encode this CDR3 too. The V and J genes are TRBV27 and TRBJ2-3; D is unresolved. V dropped 5 bases and J dropped 3 bases, with 9 bases sitting between them. The CDR3 runs to 13 residues. From germline, CDR1 is MNHEY and CDR2 SMNVEV (reference sequence). DNA for the CDR3: TGTGCCAGCAGTCCTCTGGGGACAGATACGCAGTATTTT. This translates into CASSPLGTDTQYF.